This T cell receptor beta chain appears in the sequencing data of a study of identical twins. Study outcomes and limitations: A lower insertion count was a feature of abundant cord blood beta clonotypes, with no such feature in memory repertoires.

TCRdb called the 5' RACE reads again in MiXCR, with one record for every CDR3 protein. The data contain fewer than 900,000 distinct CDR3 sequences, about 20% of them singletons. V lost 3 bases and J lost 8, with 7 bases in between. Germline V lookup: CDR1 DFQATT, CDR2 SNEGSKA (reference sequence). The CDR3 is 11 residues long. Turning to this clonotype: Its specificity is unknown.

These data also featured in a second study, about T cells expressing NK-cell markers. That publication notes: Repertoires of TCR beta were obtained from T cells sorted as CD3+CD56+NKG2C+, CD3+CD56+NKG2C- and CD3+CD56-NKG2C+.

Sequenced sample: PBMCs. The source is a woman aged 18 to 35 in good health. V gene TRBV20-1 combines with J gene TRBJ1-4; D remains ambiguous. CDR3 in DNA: TGCAGTGCTAGTCCGAGCGAAAAACTGTTTTTT. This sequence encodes CSASPSEKLFF.